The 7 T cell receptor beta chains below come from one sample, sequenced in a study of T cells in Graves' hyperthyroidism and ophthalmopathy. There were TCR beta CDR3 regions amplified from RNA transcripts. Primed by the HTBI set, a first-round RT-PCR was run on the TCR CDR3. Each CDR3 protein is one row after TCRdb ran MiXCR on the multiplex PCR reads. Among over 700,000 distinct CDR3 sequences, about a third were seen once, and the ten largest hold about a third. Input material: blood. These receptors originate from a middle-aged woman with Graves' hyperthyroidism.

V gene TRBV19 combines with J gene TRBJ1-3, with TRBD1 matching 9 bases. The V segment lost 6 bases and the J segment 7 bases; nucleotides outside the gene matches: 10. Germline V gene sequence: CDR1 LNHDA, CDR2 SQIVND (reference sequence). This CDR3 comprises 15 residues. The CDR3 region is CASRPPRTGDNTIYF. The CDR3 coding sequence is TGTGCCAGTAGACCACCCCGGACAGGGGACAACACCATATATTTT.

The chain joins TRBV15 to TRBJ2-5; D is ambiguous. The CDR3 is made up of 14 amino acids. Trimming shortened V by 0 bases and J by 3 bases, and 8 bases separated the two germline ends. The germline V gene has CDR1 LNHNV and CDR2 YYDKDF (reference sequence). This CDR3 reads CATSRERQEETQYF. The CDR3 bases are TGTGCCACCAGCAGAGAACGACAAGAAGAGACCCAGTACTTC. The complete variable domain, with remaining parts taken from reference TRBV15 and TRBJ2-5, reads DAMVIQNPRYQVTQFGKPVTLSCSQTLNHNVMYWYQQKSSQAPKLLFHYYDKDFNNEADTPDNFQSRRPNTSFCFLDIRSPGLGDTAMYLCATSRERQEETQYFGPGTRLLVL.

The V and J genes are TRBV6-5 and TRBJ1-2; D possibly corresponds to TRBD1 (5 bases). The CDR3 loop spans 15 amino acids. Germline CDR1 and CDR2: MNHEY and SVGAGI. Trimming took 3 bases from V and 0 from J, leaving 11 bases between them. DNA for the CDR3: TGTGCCAGCAGTTATACGACAGCCCCTAACTATGGCTACACCTTC. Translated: CASSYTTAPNYGYTF.

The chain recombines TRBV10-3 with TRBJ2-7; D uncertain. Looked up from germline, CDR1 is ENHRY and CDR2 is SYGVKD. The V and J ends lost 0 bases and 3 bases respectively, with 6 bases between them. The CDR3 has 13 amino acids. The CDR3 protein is CAISESVLYEQYF. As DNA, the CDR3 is TGTGCCATCAGTGAGTCGGTCCTCTACGAGCAGTACTTC.

Written as DNA, the CDR3 is TGCGCCAGCAGCCAAGACGGAAGCTCCAGGAATGAAAAACTGTTTTTT. As protein: CASSQDGSSRNEKLFF. The V gene is TRBV4-3, the J gene TRBJ1-4; D not resolved. Trimming stripped 0 bases from V and 5 bases from J, with 13 bases between. The V gene's germline CDR1 is LGHNA and CDR2 YSLEER. This CDR3 comprises 16 residues.

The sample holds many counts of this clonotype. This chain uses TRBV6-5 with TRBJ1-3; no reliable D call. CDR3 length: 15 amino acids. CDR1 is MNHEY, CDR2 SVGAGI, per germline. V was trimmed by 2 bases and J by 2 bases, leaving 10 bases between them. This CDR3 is CASSYGSVAGNTIYF. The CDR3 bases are TGTGCCAGCAGTTACGGATCGGTTGCTGGAAACACCATATATTTT.

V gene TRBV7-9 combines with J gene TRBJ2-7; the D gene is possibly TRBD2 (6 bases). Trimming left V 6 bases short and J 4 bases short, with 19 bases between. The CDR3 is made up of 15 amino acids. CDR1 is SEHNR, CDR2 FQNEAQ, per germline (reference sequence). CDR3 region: CASSYSGAALYEQYF. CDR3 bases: TGTGCCAGCAGTTACTCGGGAGCAGCCCTATACGAGCAGTACTTC.